Given below is one T cell receptor beta chain in context. No antigen is known for it. This sample is drawn from a study of T cell responses to AZD1222 COVID-19 vaccine. Across the whole study: Second-dose intervals near 4 or 12 weeks were combined.

Findings of the study overall: The study reported that nearly half of spike-specific TCRs target unmutated variant regions. Increases in Spike-specific TCR breadth and depth were seen after two AZD1222 doses.

Germline CDR1 ENHRY, CDR2 SYGVKD. The CDR3 extends over 15 amino acids. The ends lost 5 bases at V and 5 bases at J; junction bases unmatched: 11. The table came from immunoSEQ multiplex PCR; TCRdb's copy has only in-frame clones and leaves some out. The sample has 130,000 to 150,000 clones, 92% seen once. This clonotype originated in an adult in good health. The source material was peripheral blood, sampled on day 0 of AZD1222 vaccination. The chain uses TRBV10-3 and TRBJ1-2; 7 nucleotides agree with TRBD1. The DNA for the CDR3 is TGTGCCATCAGTTTCGGACAGGCCTTAGGGTATGGCTACACCTTC. This gives the protein CAISFGQALGYGYTF.